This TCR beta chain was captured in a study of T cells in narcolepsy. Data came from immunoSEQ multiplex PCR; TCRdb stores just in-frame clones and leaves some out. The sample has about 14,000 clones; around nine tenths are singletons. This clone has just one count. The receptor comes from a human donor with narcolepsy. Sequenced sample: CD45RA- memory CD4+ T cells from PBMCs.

The CDR3 is CASSSAGDINEQFF. In DNA, the CDR3 is TGTGCCAGCAGTTCGGCAGGGGACATAAATGAGCAGTTCTTC. The rearrangement links TRBV6-5 to TRBJ2-1; TRBD1 is a possible D gene (6 bases). CDR1 is MNHEY and CDR2 is SVGAGI in the germline V gene. Trimming shortened V by 4 bases and J by 7 bases, and 14 bases separated the two germline ends. This CDR3 spans 14 amino acids.